The 6 T cell receptor beta chains below were found in one sample sequenced in a study of Tregs in tolerant kidney transplant recipients. Assay: immunoSEQ multiplex PCR; the TCRdb copy retains only in-frame clones and omits some. The data include approximately 6,000 clones; the top ten clones carry about two fifths. Related graft donors supplied nonmyeloablative bone marrow transplants, and mixed chimerism was transient. The sequencing used CD8+ T cells from blood (PBMCs), collected 12 months after the transplant. These receptors came from a human patient who received a combined kidney and bone marrow transplant. Some T cells may possibly be graft donor cells.

For this clone: Read data end 3 residues before the CDR3 end; the end is taken from the germline J gene. J is TRBJ2-3 and V is TRBV12-3 or TRBV12-4; TRBD2 matches at 10 bases. The CDR3 length is 14 residues. The junction had 2 bases not matched to a gene; V was cut back by 5 bases and J by 3 bases. CDR3 sequence reads: CASSRLAGTDTQYF. The CDR3 DNA, read in part, is TGTGCCAGCAGTCGACTAGCGGGTACAGATACG.

In regard to this clone: The CDR3 extends 3 residues past the end of the read, so its final part is completed from the germline J gene. The V and J genes are TRBV19 and TRBJ2-6, with D possibly TRBD2 on 7 matching bases. The CDR3 runs to 17 residues. V lost 7 bases and J lost 2, with 18 bases in between. Germline V gene sequence: CDR1 LNHDA, CDR2 SQIVND (reference sequence). The CDR3 sequence is CASTWGGGPPGANVLTF. Partial CDR3 DNA: TGTGCCAGTACTTGGGGGGGCGGGCCCCCTGGGGCCAACGTC.

Worth noting for this clone: The germline gene is not matched at one end of the junction; a read error may be the cause. The read falls 3 residues short of the CDR3 end, and the missing part is taken from the germline J gene. The gene calls are TRBV7-8 and TRBJ2-7; a weak D match, TRBD2 (5 bases). Germline values: CDR1 SGHVS, CDR2 FQNEAQ. This CDR3 contains 15 residues. CDR3 amino acids: CAGSLVGGLSYEQYF. CDR3 DNA, as far as it was read: TGTGCCGGCAGCTTAGTAGGCGGGCTCTCCTACGAG.

As to this clone: The read stops 3 residues short of the end of the CDR3; the missing end is completed from the germline J gene. The J gene is TRBJ1-1, the V gene TRBV7-9; no reliable D call. The V and J ends lost 6 bases and 1 base respectively, with 6 bases between them. The CDR3 runs 12 residues. Per germline, CDR1 SEHNR and CDR2 FQNEAQ (reference sequence). CDR3 protein: CASRTANTEAFF. CDR3 bases read: TGTGCCAGCAGAACAGCGAACACTGAA.

By frequency, this clone registers medium-sized. The read terminates 3 residues before the CDR3 end, so the remaining end is supplied by the germline J gene. The chain uses TRBV4-2 and TRBJ2-2; 11 bases map to TRBD2. The germline V gene encodes CDR1 LGHNA and CDR2 YNFKEQ. The CDR3 loop spans 21 amino acids. With V trimmed by 3 bases and J by 5 bases, 20 bases remained unmatched. The CDR3 spells CASSHQSFPETSGIATGELFF. The sequenced CDR3 bases are TGTGCCAGCAGCCACCAGAGCTTCCCGGAGACTAGCGGGATAGCGACCGGGGAG.

On this clone itself: From the germline J gene comes the end of the CDR3, since the read stops 3 residues before it. The V call is TRBV5-4, the J call TRBJ2-1; D may be TRBD2 (6 bases). Germline-derived CDR1 and CDR2 are SGHNT and YYREEE (reference sequence). The CDR3 loop spans 14 amino acids. Trimming removed 4 bases at V and 2 bases at J, with 10 bases between. This CDR3 reads CASSDSGTYNEQFF. The sequenced CDR3 bases are TGTGCCAGCAGCGATAGCGGAACCTACAATGAG.